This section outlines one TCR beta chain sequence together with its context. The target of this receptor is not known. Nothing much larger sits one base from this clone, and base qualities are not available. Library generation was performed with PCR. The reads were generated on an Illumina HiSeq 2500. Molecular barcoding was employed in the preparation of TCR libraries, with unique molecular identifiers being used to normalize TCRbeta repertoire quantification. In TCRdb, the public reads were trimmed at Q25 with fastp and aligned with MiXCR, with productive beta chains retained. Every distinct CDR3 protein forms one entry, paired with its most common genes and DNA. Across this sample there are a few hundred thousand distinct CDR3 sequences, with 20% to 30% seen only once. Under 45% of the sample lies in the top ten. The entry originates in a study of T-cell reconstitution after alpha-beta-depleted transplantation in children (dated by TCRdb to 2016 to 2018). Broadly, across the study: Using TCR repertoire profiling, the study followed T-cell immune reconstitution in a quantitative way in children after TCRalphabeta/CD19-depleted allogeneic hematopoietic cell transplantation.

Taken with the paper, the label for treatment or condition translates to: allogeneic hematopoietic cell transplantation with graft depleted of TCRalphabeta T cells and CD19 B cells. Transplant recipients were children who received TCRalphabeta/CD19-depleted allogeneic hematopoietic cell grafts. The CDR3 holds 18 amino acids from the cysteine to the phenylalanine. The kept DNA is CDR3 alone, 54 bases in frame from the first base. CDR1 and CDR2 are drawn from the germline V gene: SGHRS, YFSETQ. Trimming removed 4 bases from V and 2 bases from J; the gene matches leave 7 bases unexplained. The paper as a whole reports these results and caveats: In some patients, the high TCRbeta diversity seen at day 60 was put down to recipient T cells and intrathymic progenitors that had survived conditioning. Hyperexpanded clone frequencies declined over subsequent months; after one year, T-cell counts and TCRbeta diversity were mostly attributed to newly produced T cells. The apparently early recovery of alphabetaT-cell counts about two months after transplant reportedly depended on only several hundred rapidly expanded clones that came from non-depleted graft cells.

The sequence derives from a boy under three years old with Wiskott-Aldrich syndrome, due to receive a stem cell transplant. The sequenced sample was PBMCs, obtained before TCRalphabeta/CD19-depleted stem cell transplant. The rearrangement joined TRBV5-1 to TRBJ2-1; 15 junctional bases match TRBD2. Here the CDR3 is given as CASSPRTSGRAPYNEQFF. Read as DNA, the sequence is TGCGCCAGCAGCCCGCGGACTAGCGGGAGGGCCCCCTACAATGAGCAGTTCTTC. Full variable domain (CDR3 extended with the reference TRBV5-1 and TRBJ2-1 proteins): KAGVTQTPRYLIKTRGQQVTLSCSPISGHRSVSWYQQTPGQGLQFLFEYFSETQRNKGNFPGRFSGRQFSNSRSEMNVSTLELGDSALYLCASSPRTSGRAPYNEQFFGPGTRLTVL.